This note documents a single T cell receptor (beta chain) sequence. The sample is drawn from a study of blood T cell repertoires in COVID-19. Across the whole study: COVID-19 samples collected from the United States, Italy and Spain covered acute and convalescent phases. In each case, the material was cDNA or gDNA derived from T cells, B-cell-depleted T cells, or PBMCs.

Authors' data handling: It was from reference gene primer amplification that nucleated cell counts were estimated. TCRdb's copy holds only in-frame clones and misses some; the assay was immunoSEQ multiplex PCR. That table supplies the V and J calls and clone size; D and trimming were determined from the DNA. Among about 170,000 clones, 80% to 85% were seen once, and the ten largest hold about 2.6%. The CDR3 covers 12 residues. The germline CDR1 and CDR2 sequences are MNHNY and SVGAGI (reference sequence). V lost 11 bases, J lost 6 bases, and 9 bases stayed unmatched. The sample was peripheral blood. The receptor was derived from a human donor with acute or convalescent COVID-19. The donor label of this sample is uncertain. The V call is TRBV6-6, the J call TRBJ1-2; 7 bases align to TRBD1. CDR3 DNA: TGTGCCGCGAGCAGGGGGGCAGATGGCTACACCTTC. It yields the protein CAASRGADGYTF.